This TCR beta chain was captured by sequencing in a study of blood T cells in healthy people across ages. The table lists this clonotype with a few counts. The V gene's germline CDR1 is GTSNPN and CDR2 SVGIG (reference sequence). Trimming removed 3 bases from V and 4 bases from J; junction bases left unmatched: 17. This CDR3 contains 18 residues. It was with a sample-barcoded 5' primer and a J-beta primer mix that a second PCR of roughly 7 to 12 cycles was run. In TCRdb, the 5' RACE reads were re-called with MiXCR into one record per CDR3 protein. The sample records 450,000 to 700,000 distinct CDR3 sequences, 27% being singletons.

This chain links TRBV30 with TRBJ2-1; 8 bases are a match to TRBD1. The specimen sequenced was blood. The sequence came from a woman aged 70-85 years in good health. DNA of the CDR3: TGTGCCTGGAGAACCCTAGCAGGGGGCCAACTCAGTTACAATGAGCAGTTCTTC. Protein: CAWRTLAGGQLSYNEQFF.